The present T cell receptor beta chain was sequenced within a study of T cell responses to AZD1222 COVID-19 vaccine. Study findings and constraints: There were mostly white British donors and more females than males, and clonal diversity was possibly underestimated. Across spike, vaccine-associated CD4 TCRs were found, dominant at 160-218 and 743-854.

The germline V gene has CDR1 WSHSY and CDR2 SAAADI. Trimming took off 8 bases at V and 7 bases at J, with 12 bases between the two ends. The CDR3 loop spans 13 amino acids. Data came from immunoSEQ multiplex PCR; TCRdb stores just in-frame clones and leaves some out. The repertoire consists of 150,000 to 200,000 clones, with roughly nine tenths occurring once and the leading ten covering around 1.3%. To note about this clone: What it recognizes is unknown.

Sequenced here: peripheral blood, sampled 28 days after the second AZD1222 dose. The TCR comes from an adult who received the AZD1222 COVID-19 vaccine. The chain links TRBV10-2 to TRBJ1-6; the D is unclear. CDR3 in DNA: TGCGCCAGCGGCGAGACAAGGAATTCACCCCTCCACTTT. The encoded protein is CASGETRNSPLHF.